This T cell receptor beta chain was sequenced during a study of Ad26.COV2.S vaccination and SARS-CoV-2 variants. A note on this clone: What it recognizes is unknown.

Study results and caveats: The analyses of TCR breadth and depth may have understated the size of total T cell responses.

Sequencing was performed with immunoSEQ multiplex PCR; in TCRdb, only in-frame clones are kept and a portion is missing. The sample contains under 500,000 clones, 80% to 95% of which appear only once. The V gene lost 6 bases and the J gene lost 0 bases, with 19 bases spanning the gap. This CDR3 spans 18 amino acids. Germline assignment: CDR1 KGHDR and CDR2 SFDVKD. Treatment given: about 20 received Ad26.COV2.S at low or high dose, single or two shots; roughly five received placebo; per-sample allocation not given. Sampling was performed 63 days after the first vaccine or placebo injection. The vaccine delivered Wuhan-strain SARS-CoV-2 spike through an Ad26 vector.

This sequence was found in a person between 18 and 65 years old who received the Ad26.COV2.S COVID-19 vaccine or a placebo. The chain recombines TRBV24-1 with TRBJ2-2; tentatively, D is TRBD1 (6 bases). Sequenced here: peripheral blood, sampled in a trial of Ad26.COV2.S vaccine versus placebo. This chain's CDR3 is CATSLKPTGTANTGELFF. Here the CDR3 DNA reads TGTGCCACCAGTCTGAAACCCACAGGGACCGCGAACACCGGGGAGCTGTTTTTT.